This T cell receptor (beta chain) was obtained from a study of blood T cell repertoires in COVID-19. Study-wide context: Researchers got acute and convalescent COVID-19 samples from the United States, Italy and Spain.

This table comes from immunoSEQ multiplex PCR, and its TCRdb copy is limited to in-frame clones, with some not included. In the table there are about 87,000 clones, around nine tenths of which are singletons. The sequencing sample was made of peripheral blood. The clonotype was recovered from an elderly woman with acute or convalescent COVID-19.

The CDR3 is CASSVNINQPQHF. The CDR3 nucleotides are TGTGCCAGCAGTGTTAACATCAATCAGCCCCAGCATTTT. This sequence joins TRBV2 and TRBJ1-5, with no clear D. Deletions cut 4 bases from V and 3 bases from J, with 7 bases between. The CDR3 totals 13 residues. Germline V lookup: CDR1 SNHLY, CDR2 FYNNEI. Drawing the rest from reference TRBV2 and TRBJ1-5, the complete variable domain is EPEVTQTPSHQVTQMGQEVILRCVPISNHLYFYWYRQILGQKVEFLVSFYNNEISEKSEIFDDQFSVERPDGSNFTLKIRSTKLEDSAMYFCASSVNINQPQHFGDGTRLSIL.